This T cell receptor beta chain was sequenced for a study of blood T cell repertoires in COVID-19. Trimming took 2 bases from V and 8 from J; bases not matched to a gene: 8. This CDR3 is built from 16 residues. Germline CDR1 reads SGHTA; CDR2 reads FQGNSA. In this sample, this clone turned up a few times. Authors' processing steps: Estimated nucleated cell counts came from reference gene primer amplification. Assay used: immunoSEQ multiplex PCR; TCRdb lists only in-frame clones, some missing. The DNA gave D and trimming, while V, J and clone size come from that table. In the table there are just over 200,000 clones, around three quarters of which are singletons.

The TCR comes from a woman between 65 and 79 years old with acute or convalescent COVID-19. The sequencing sample was made of peripheral blood. The V call is TRBV7-2, the J call TRBJ2-1, with 11 bases that match TRBD2. CDR3 coding DNA: TGTGCCAGCAGCTTATTAGCGGGAGGGCTTAACCATGAGCAGTTCTTC. Amino acids: CASSLLAGGLNHEQFF.